Each of the 26 T cell receptor beta chains below was sequenced from the same sample in a study of STAT5B mutations in CD4+ large granular lymphocyte leukemia. TCRdb's table, derived via immunoSEQ multiplex PCR, lists solely in-frame clones and lacks some. Among roughly 30,000 clones listed, about 85% were seen once. The sequenced sample was CD4+ T cells from blood buffy coats. The receptors shown here come from a human donor in good health.

The CDR3 DNA is TGTGCCAGCAGCCTCCCGGGGGCGCGGGAGCAGTACTTC. It encodes CASSLPGAREQYF. The chain links TRBV7-3 to TRBJ2-7, with D possibly being TRBD1 or TRBD2 (6 bases each). The germline V gene has CDR1 SGHTA and CDR2 FQGTGA. The CDR3 runs 13 residues. Trimming removed 5 bases at V and 7 bases at J, with 15 bases between.

In this sample, this clone turned up once. The gene calls are TRBV5-8 and TRBJ1-1; D is perhaps TRBD1 (5 bases). The germline CDR1 and CDR2 sequences are SGHTS and YDEGEE. V was shortened by 5 bases and J by 5 bases, with 13 bases between the two germline ends. The CDR3 extends over 13 amino acids. For the CDR3, the DNA is TGTGCCAGCAGGACACAGGACGGTACTGAAGCTTTCTTT. As protein: CASRTQDGTEAFF.

This clone is categorized as hyperexpanded. The chain joins TRBV4-3 to TRBJ2-7; perhaps TRBD1 as D (6 bases). The CDR3 length is 14 residues. The germline V gene has CDR1 LGHNA and CDR2 YSLEER. Trimming cost V 0 bases and J 8 bases, with 14 bases left between them. The CDR3 sequence is CASSQESVGGKQYF. DNA of the CDR3: TGCGCCAGCAGCCAAGAGTCGGTTGGGGGCAAGCAGTACTTC.

This clone was picked up one time. V is TRBV28 and J is TRBJ1-1; no firm D call. The V and J ends lost 1 base and 5 bases respectively, with 11 bases between them. CDR1 MDHEN and CDR2 SYDVKM come from the germline V gene. This CDR3 region has 14 residues. CDR3 residues: CASSLLSRRTEAFF. DNA of the CDR3: TGTGCCAGCAGTTTATTGAGTCGGAGGACTGAAGCTTTCTTT. Based on the CDR3 plus reference TRBV28 and TRBJ1-1, the full variable domain is DVKVTQSSRYLVKRTGEKVFLECVQDMDHENMFWYRQDPGLGLRLIYFSYDVKMKEKGDIPEGYSVSREKKERFSLILESASTNQTSMYLCASSLLSRRTEAFFGQGTRLTVV.

The chain links TRBV6-5 to TRBJ1-2; 8 bases line up with TRBD1. Germline loops: CDR1 MNHEY, CDR2 SVGAGI. The J segment lost 4 bases and the V segment lost 5 bases, leaving 6 bases of the junction unmatched. The CDR3 extends over 14 amino acids. The CDR3 here is CASSGNRGGYGYTF. CDR3 nucleotide sequence: TGTGCCAGCAGTGGTAACAGGGGGGGCTATGGCTACACCTTC.

The V call is TRBV7-2, the J call TRBJ2-2; 8 bases agree with TRBD2. Trimming at V came to 3 bases and at J to 4 bases, leaving 7 bases not matched to a gene. The germline V gene encodes CDR1 SGHTA and CDR2 FQGNSA. This CDR3 has 16 residues. CDR3 bases: TGTGCCAGCAGCTTCCCAGCGGGAGTGCGCACCGGGGAGCTGTTTTTT. Protein product: CASSFPAGVRTGELFF.

The chain has TRBV4-1 and TRBJ2-1; 8 nucleotides line up with TRBD1. V lost 0 bases to trimming and J lost 10 bases; unmatched junction nucleotides: 5. The CDR3 contains 14 residues. Per the germline V gene, CDR1 is MGHRA and CDR2 is YSYEKL. CDR3 coding DNA: TGCGCCAGCAGCCAAGAGACAGGGGTAAGGGAGCAGTTCTTC. The encoded protein is CASSQETGVREQFF.

This chain's CDR3 is CASSLRVMRGSSYEQYF. Here the CDR3 DNA reads TGTGCCAGCAGCTTAAGAGTTATGAGGGGGAGCTCCTACGAGCAGTACTTC. This chain connects TRBV7-2 to TRBJ2-7; D is possibly TRBD1 (6 bases). The germline gives CDR1 SGHTA, CDR2 FQGNSA. The V end lost 2 bases, the J end lost 0 bases, and 17 bases lay between the germline ends. The CDR3 extends over 17 amino acids.

The J gene is TRBJ2-4, the V gene TRBV2; maybe TRBD2 (7 bases). There are 15 residues in the CDR3. Trimming shortened V by 1 base and J by 8 bases, and 15 bases separated the two germline ends. The germline V gene has CDR1 SNHLY and CDR2 FYNNEI. CDR3 in DNA: TGTGCCAGCAGTGAAGTGCAGGGAGGGGGGCACATTCAGTACTTC. Protein: CASSEVQGGGHIQYF. Full variable domain (remainder filled in from reference TRBV2 and TRBJ2-4): EPEVTQTPSHQVTQMGQEVILRCVPISNHLYFYWYRQILGQKVEFLVSFYNNEISEKSEIFDDQFSVERPDGSNFTLKIRSTKLEDSAMYFCASSEVQGGGHIQYFGAGTRLSVL.

This chain uses TRBV2 with TRBJ2-1, with 7 bases identical to TRBD2. The CDR3 runs to 15 residues. Germline V gene data show CDR1 as SNHLY and CDR2 as FYNNEI. Unmatched junction bases numbered 9, after V lost 6 bases and J lost 4 bases. In nucleotides, the CDR3 is TGTGCCAGCAGGTACCTAGCGGCGACTTACAATGAGCAGTTCTTC. It yields the protein CASRYLAATYNEQFF.

CDR3 sequence (DNA): TGTGCCAGCAGACCAGCGGGGAACACCGGGGAGCTGTTTTTT. The encoded protein is CASRPAGNTGELFF. The rearrangement joins TRBV6-5 to TRBJ2-2; D perhaps matches TRBD2 (6 bases). The germline V gene has CDR1 MNHEY and CDR2 SVGAGI. Trimming cost V 6 bases and J 1 base, with 9 bases left between them. The CDR3 sequence is 14 residues long.

The DNA of the CDR3 is TGTGCCAGCAGCCGTATGGGGGGGTTGCGGGAGCAGTACTTC. Its translation: CASSRMGGLREQYF. The chain joins TRBV5-4 to TRBJ2-7; the match to TRBD2 covers 7 bases. V trimming: 4 bases; J trimming: 7 bases; junction bases outside the gene matches: 11. This CDR3 contains 14 residues. CDR1 SGHNT and CDR2 YYREEE come from the germline V gene (reference sequence).

The chain couples TRBV6-1 to TRBJ1-5, with D perhaps TRBD1 (6 bases). Germline CDR1 is MNHNS and CDR2 is SASEGT. This CDR3 is 15 amino acids long. V lost 4 bases to trimming and J lost 6 bases, with 16 bases between them. The CDR3 coding sequence is TGTGCCAGCAGTGGGGGGCAGGGGAGGTTTCAGCCCCAGCATTTT. Translated, it gives CASSGGQGRFQPQHF.

V usage is TRBV18 and J usage is TRBJ2-1; 8 bases agree with TRBD1. Trimming took 5 bases from V and 6 from J; bases not matched to a gene: 6. The V gene's germline CDR1 is KGHSH and CDR2 LQKENI. This CDR3 contains 14 residues. This chain's CDR3 is CASSGGTGLNEQFF. DNA of the CDR3: TGTGCCAGCTCAGGGGGGACAGGCCTCAATGAGCAGTTCTTC.

The chain links TRBV27 to TRBJ2-3; D is uncertain. The germline V and J ends were trimmed by 6 bases and 0 bases, with 10 bases remaining between them. This CDR3 contains 14 residues. Per germline, CDR1 MNHEY and CDR2 SMNVEV (reference sequence). CDR3 bases: TGTGCCAGCAGGTCGGAGTCTAGCACAGATACGCAGTATTTT. Translated, it gives CASRSESSTDTQYF.

The chain employs TRBV11-2 and TRBJ1-6; D gene unclear. This CDR3 is 12 amino acids long. V lost 3 bases and J lost 15, with 12 bases in between. Germline V lookup: CDR1 SGHAT, CDR2 FQNNGV. The DNA for the CDR3 is TGTGCCAGCAGCTTGAATTTAGTCGTCCTCCACTTT. Amino acid sequence: CASSLNLVVLHF. The complete variable domain, with remaining parts taken from reference TRBV11-2 and TRBJ1-6, reads EAGVAQSPRYKIIEKRQSVAFWCNPISGHATLYWYQQILGQGPKLLIQFQNNGVVDDSQLPKDRFSAERLKGVDSTLKIQPAKLEDSAVYLCASSLNLVVLHFGNGTRLTVT.

The chain has TRBV7-3 and TRBJ2-2; 9 positions match TRBD1. V shed 1 base, J shed 4 bases, and the junction held 10 bases outside the gene matches. CDR1 is SGHTA, CDR2 FQGTGA, per germline. CDR3 length equals 18 residues. The CDR3 protein is CASSLSRDRVLSTGELFF. DNA of the CDR3: TGTGCCAGCAGCTTAAGCCGGGACAGGGTTTTGAGCACCGGGGAGCTGTTTTTT.

This sequence joins TRBV29-1 and TRBJ2-1; D may be TRBD2 (6 bases). V lost 4 bases, J lost 9 bases, and 13 bases lay in between. The CDR3 consists of 12 residues. Germline V CDR1 and CDR2: SQVTM, ANQGSEA. CDR3 sequence reads: CSVGRGSGEQFF. CDR3 sequence (DNA): TGCAGCGTTGGCCGGGGTAGCGGTGAGCAGTTCTTC.

The CDR3 coding sequence is TGCGCCAGCAGCTTGGGGGCAGGGAGGAGAACTAATGAAAAACTGTTTTTT. It specifies CASSLGAGRRTNEKLFF. This rearrangement joins TRBV5-1 to TRBJ1-4; D may be TRBD1 (5 bases). Germline assignment: CDR1 SGHRS and CDR2 YFSETQ. V was shortened by 0 bases and J by 1 base, with 13 bases between the two germline ends. The CDR3 runs 17 residues.

The chain links TRBV5-1 to TRBJ2-3; 8 bases map to TRBD2. Germline CDR1 is SGHRS and CDR2 is YFSETQ. The V gene end was trimmed by 4 bases and the J gene end by 5 bases; junction bases not matched to a gene: 6. The CDR3 contains 14 residues. DNA of the CDR3: TGCGCCAGCAGCCCGGGGGGGGGAGGAGATACGCAGTATTTT. Its translation is CASSPGGGGDTQYF.

This clone showed up just once. The chain employs TRBV28 and TRBJ1-5; perhaps TRBD1 as D (5 bases). Germline V CDR1 and CDR2: MDHEN, SYDVKM. V was cut by 8 bases and J by 4 bases, with 12 bases left in between. This CDR3 has 13 residues. The CDR3 DNA sequence: TGTGCCAGCGGAAGGGGTTCAAATCAGCCCCAGCATTTT. Protein product: CASGRGSNQPQHF.

The chain recombines TRBV5-4 with TRBJ1-1; D is possibly TRBD1 (5 bases). Germline V gene data show CDR1 as SGHNT and CDR2 as YYREEE (reference sequence). The CDR3 covers 14 residues. Deletions cut 4 bases from V and 5 bases from J, with 15 bases between. DNA for the CDR3: TGTGCCAGCAGCAATGCAGGGCGCGGGACTGAAGCTTTCTTT. Protein: CASSNAGRGTEAFF.

The chain recombines TRBV7-2 with TRBJ1-1; D unclear. The CDR3 sequence is 13 residues long. CDR1 and CDR2 from the germline V gene are SGHTA and FQGNSA. V lost 4 bases and J 0 bases, leaving 6 bases between the germline ends. The CDR3 DNA follows: TGTGCCAGCAGCTCTACAGTGAACACTGAAGCTTTCTTT. Translated: CASSSTVNTEAFF.

The chain combines TRBV5-1 with TRBJ2-5; possibly TRBD2 for D (5 bases). Germline V gives CDR1 SGHRS, CDR2 YFSETQ. The ends were cut back, 8 bases at V and 3 bases at J, with 17 bases in the middle. This CDR3 comprises 14 residues. CDR3 DNA: TGCGCCAGTGACCCTCGCGGGTTAAAAGAGACCCAGTACTTC. Amino acid sequence: CASDPRGLKETQYF.

The chain couples TRBV27 to TRBJ2-2; possibly TRBD1 or TRBD2 for D (5 bases each). The CDR3 spans 14 residues. V lost 6 bases and J 2 bases, leaving 10 bases between the germline ends. From germline, CDR1 is MNHEY and CDR2 SMNVEV (reference sequence). The CDR3 here is CASRGTVNTGELFF. CDR3 nucleotide sequence: TGTGCCAGCAGAGGGACGGTTAACACCGGGGAGCTGTTTTTT.

V gene TRBV19 combines with J gene TRBJ2-6, with D unresolved. The CDR3 loop spans 13 amino acids. Germline V CDR1 and CDR2: LNHDA, SQIVND (reference sequence). With 7 bases removed from V and 0 bases from J, the gap between germline ends came to 4 bases. CDR3 nucleotides: TGTGCCAGTACGAACTCTGGGGCCAACGTCCTGACTTTC. This sequence encodes CASTNSGANVLTF.